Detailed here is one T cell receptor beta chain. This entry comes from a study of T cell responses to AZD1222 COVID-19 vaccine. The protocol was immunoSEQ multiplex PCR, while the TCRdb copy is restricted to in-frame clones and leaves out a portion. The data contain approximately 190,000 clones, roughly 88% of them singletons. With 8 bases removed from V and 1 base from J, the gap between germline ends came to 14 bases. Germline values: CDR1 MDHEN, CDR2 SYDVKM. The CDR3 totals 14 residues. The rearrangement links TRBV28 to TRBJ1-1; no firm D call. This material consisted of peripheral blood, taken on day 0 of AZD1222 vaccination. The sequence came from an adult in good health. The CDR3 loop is CASYPPGSNTEAFF. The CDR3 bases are TGTGCCAGCTACCCTCCGGGGTCGAACACTGAAGCTTTCTTT. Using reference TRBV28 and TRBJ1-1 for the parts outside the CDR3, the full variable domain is DVKVTQSSRYLVKRTGEKVFLECVQDMDHENMFWYRQDPGLGLRLIYFSYDVKMKEKGDIPEGYSVSREKKERFSLILESASTNQTSMYLCASYPPGSNTEAFFGQGTRLTVV.